This T cell receptor beta chain originates from a study of cytomegalovirus exposure and HLA in healthy donors. Details on this clone: Its cognate antigen is unknown.

The primer mix had 60 Vbeta and 13 Jbeta primers. This table comes from immunoSEQ multiplex PCR, and its TCRdb copy is limited to in-frame clones, with some not included. The data contain roughly 100,000 clones, under 85% of them singletons. Study observations and caveats: Later analysis demonstrated an association between a missense DCLRE1C variant and TCR beta V- and J-gene trimming. In an earlier analysis, about 87% or about 30%: the productive usage of most TCR beta V segments. Roughly uniform sequencing depth across donors was assumed, possibly incorrectly. Sequencing likely produced, as an artifact, a cluster of highly shared sequence variants.

Trimming at V came to 6 bases and at J to 5 bases, leaving 6 bases not matched to a gene. The CDR3 has 14 amino acids. Germline CDR1 reads SNHLY; CDR2 reads FYNNEI. This TCR derives from a woman aged 40 to 49 in good health and CMV-seronegative. Sequencing was performed on PBMCs. The chain links TRBV2 to TRBJ1-5; 8 positions agree with TRBD1. CDR3 nucleotide sequence: TGTGCCAGCAGACCGGCAGGGGGCTATCAGCCCCAGCATTTT. Translation: CASRPAGGYQPQHF.